This T cell receptor beta chain was identified in a study of technical replicates of blood from a few donors (dated by TCRdb to about 2017). Libraries were made using the immunoSEQ multiplex PCR assay. The immuneACCESS repertoire file appears here via TCRdb, limited to in-frame rearrangements. These files lack a portion of the clones; in checked studies, under half of the deficit traces to unresolved V genes, and the cause of the others is not known. The table for this sample lists roughly 79,000 clones; approximately 96% of them were counted only once. Jointly, the top ten make up 0.37% of the sample. The cysteine opens and the phenylalanine closes a CDR3 of 14 amino acids. The read is trimmed to its CDR3 DNA, 42 bases read in frame from base 1. The germline V gene sets CDR1 to MNHNS and CDR2 to SASEGT. V trim: 4 bases; J trim: 4 bases; unmatched bases: 4. With respect to this clone: Its cognate antigen has yet to be identified. One base away there is no much larger clone; base qualities are not given.

Sequenced material: T cells isolated from PBMCs. The V gene is TRBV6-1 and the J gene is TRBJ2-5; 9 central bases correspond to TRBD2. The TCR sequence derives from a human donor in good health. The DNA is TGTGCCAGCAGTGGTAATAGCGGGAGAGAGACCCAGTACTTC. Its translation reads: CASSGNSGRETQYF.